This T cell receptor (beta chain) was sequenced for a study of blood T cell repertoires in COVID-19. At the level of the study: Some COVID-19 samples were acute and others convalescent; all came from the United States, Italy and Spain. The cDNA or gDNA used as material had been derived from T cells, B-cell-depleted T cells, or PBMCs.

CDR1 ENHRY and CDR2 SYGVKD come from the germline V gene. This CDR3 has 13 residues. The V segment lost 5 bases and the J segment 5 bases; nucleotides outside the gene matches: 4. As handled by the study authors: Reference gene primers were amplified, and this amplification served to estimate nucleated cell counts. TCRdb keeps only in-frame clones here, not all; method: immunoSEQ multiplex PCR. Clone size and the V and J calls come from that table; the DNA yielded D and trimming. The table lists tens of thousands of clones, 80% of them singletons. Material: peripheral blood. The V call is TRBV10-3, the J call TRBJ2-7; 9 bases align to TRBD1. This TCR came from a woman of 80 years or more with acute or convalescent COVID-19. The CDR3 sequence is CAISLQGAHEQYF. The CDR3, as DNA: TGTGCCATCAGTTTACAGGGGGCTCACGAGCAGTACTTC.